This T cell receptor (beta chain) is from a study of shared clonotypes between healthy human individuals. About the research overall: CD4 naive and CD4 memory each took three plates per donor, while CD8 naive took two and CD8 memory one. General study results and limits: Roughly 5% was the fraction of naive CD4 clonotypes found shared across a few donors.

All donors were Caucasian adults living in Nashville, Tennessee. Libraries were prepared by immunoSEQ multiplex PCR; TCRdb keeps only in-frame clonotypes and omits some of them. Among 600,000 to 750,000 clones listed, roughly 88% were seen once. Looked up from germline, CDR1 is LGHNA and CDR2 is YSLEER. The V and J ends lost 1 base and 4 bases respectively, with 11 bases between them. The CDR3 consists of 14 residues. As regards this clone: Antigen: not known.

The chain carries TRBV4-3 and TRBJ2-7; D is perhaps TRBD1 or TRBD2 (5 bases each). This clonotype was obtained from a man aged 18 to 30 in good health. Some clones in this sample may be carry-over from other donors' samples. The sequenced sample was memory CD8+ T cells from PBMCs. Subset noted: CD45RO+ cells pooled with CCR7-negative TemRA cells. CDR3 in amino acids: CASSQGSGQYEQYF. The CDR3 DNA reads as TGCGCCAGCAGCCAAGGTTCGGGGCAATACGAGCAGTACTTC.